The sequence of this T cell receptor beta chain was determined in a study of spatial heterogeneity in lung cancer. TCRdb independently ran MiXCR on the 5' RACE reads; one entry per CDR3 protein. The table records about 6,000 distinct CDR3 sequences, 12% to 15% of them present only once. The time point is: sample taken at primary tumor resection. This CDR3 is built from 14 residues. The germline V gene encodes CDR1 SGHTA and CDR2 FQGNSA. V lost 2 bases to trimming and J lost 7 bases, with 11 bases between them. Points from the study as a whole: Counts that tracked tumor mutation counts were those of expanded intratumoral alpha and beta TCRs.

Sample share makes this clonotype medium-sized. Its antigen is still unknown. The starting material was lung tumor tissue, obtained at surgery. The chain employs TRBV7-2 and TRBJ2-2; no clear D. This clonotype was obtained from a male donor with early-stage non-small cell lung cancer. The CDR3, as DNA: TGTGCCAGCAGCTTATCTCCTGCCATCGGGGAGCTGTTTTTT. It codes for CASSLSPAIGELFF.